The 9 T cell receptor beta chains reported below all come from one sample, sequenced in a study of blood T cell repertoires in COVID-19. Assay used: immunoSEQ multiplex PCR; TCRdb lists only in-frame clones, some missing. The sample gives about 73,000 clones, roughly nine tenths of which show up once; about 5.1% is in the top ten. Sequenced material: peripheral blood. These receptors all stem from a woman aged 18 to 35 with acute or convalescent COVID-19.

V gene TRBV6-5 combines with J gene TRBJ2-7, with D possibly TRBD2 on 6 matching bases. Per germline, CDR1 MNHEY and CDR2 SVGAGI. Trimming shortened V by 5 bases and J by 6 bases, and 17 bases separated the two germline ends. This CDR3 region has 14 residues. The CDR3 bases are TGTGCCAGCAGTCGTATAGGCGGGGCGCCCGAGCAGTACTTC. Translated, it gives CASSRIGGAPEQYF.

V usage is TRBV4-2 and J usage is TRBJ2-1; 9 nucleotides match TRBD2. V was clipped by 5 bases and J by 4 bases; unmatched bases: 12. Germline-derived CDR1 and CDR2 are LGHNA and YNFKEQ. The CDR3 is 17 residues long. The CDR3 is CASSLLRSSGGYNEQFF. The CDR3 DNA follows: TGTGCCAGCAGCTTGCTGAGGTCCAGCGGGGGGTACAATGAGCAGTTCTTC.

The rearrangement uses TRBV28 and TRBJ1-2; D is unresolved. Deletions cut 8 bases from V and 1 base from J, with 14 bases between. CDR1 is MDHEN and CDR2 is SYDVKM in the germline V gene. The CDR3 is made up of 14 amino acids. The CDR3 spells CASGGRGRNYGYTF. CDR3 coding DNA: TGTGCCAGCGGAGGGCGAGGACGTAACTATGGCTACACCTTC.

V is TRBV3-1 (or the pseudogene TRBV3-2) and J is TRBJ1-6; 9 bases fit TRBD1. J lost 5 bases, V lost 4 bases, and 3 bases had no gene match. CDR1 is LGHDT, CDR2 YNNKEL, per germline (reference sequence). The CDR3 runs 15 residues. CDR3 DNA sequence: TGTGCCAGCAGCCTCGGGACAGGGAATAATTCACCCCTCCACTTT. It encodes CASSLGTGNNSPLHF.

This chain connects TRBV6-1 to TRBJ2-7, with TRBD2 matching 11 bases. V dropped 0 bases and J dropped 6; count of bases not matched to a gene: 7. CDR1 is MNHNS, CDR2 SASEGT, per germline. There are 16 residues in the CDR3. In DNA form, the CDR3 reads TGTGCCAGCAGTGAAGCTCGGGGGCTAGCGGGAGGCGAGCAGTACTTC. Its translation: CASSEARGLAGGEQYF.

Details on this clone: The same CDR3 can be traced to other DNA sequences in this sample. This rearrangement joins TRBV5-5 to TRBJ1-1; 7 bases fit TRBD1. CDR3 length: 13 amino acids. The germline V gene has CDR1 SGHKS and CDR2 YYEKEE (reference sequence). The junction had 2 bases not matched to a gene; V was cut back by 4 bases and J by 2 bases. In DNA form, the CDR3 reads TGTGCCAGCAGCCGACAGGGAAACACTGAAGCTTTCTTT. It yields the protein CASSRQGNTEAFF.

The CDR3 region is CASQTSGGETQYF. CDR3 in DNA: TGTGCCTCCCAGACTAGCGGGGGAGAGACCCAGTACTTC. The chain couples TRBV19 to TRBJ2-5; 12 bases line up with TRBD2. V trimming: 11 bases; J trimming: 4 bases; junction bases outside the gene matches: 5. Germline values: CDR1 LNHDA, CDR2 SQIVND (reference sequence). This CDR3 spans 13 amino acids.

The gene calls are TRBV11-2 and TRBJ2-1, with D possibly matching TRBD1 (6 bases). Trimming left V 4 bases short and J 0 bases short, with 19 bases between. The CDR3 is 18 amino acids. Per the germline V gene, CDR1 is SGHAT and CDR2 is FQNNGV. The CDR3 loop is CASSSRPPGHSSYNEQFF. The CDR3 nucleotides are TGTGCCAGCAGCTCCCGACCACCGGGACATAGCTCCTACAATGAGCAGTTCTTC.

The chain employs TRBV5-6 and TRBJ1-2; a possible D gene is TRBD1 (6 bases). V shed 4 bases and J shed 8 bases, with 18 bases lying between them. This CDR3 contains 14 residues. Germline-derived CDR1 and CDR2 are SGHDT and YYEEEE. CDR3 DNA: TGTGCCAGCAGCCTTCGGGGGGCGGGGTACGGCTACACCTTC. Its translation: CASSLRGAGYGYTF.